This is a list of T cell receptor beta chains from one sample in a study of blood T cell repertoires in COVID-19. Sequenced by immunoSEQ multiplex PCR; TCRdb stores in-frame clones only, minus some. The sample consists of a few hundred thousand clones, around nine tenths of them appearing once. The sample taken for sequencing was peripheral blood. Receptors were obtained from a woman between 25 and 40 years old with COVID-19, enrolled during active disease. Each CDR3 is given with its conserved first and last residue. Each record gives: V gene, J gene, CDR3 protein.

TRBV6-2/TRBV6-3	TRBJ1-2	CASSKPQPQGHGYTF
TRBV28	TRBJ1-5	CASSLYGTVGPGNQPQHF
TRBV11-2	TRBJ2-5	CASSLVRTGGETQYF
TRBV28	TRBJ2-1	CASSSGQGAYNEQFF
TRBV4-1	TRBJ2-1	CASSQDTSGNTYNEQFF
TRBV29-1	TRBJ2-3	CSVDGGLGTDTQYF
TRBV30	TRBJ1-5	CAWSDRRDQPQHF
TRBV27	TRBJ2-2	CASSLISTGGTGELFF
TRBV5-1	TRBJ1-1	CASSLLGQNTEAFF
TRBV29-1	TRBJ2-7	CSIVSGYEQYF
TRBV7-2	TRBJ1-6	CASSSGQNNWNSPLHF
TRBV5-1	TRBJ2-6	CASSLAGPGGANVLTF
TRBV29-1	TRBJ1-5	CSVGQNSNQPQHF
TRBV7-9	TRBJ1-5	CASSKTGLEQPQHF
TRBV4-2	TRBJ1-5	CASSLRTTDQPQHF
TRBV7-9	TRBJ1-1	CASSLGIPGTGGTEAFF
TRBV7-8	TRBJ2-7	CASSQGLAGSYEQYF
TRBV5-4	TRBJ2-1	CASSLDSGRGNEQFF
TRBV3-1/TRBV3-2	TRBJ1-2	CASSFTGLGYGYTF
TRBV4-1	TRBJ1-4	CASSQGRRTLDEKLFF
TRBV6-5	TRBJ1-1	CASSYGQGWSNTEAFF
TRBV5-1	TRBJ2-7	CASSLMQGGYEQYF
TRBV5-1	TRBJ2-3	CASSLAAGGTDTQYF
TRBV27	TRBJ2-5	CASSHRERLTEETQYF
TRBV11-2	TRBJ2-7	CASSPGTTYEQYF
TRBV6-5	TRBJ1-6	CASRTVNSPLHF